The clone carrying this TCR beta chain was picked up a small number of times. This sample is part of a study of blood T cell repertoires in COVID-19. The overall study: The samples span acute and convalescent COVID-19 from the United States, Italy and Spain. PBMCs, B-cell-depleted T cells, or T cells provided the cDNA or gDNA that made up the material.

Deletions cut 5 bases from V and 1 base from J, with 11 bases between. Per the germline V gene, CDR1 is SGHTA and CDR2 is FQGNSA. The CDR3 is 14 residues long. As handled by the study authors: Amplification with reference gene primers provided the estimates of nucleated cell counts. Sequenced by immunoSEQ multiplex PCR; TCRdb stores in-frame clones only, minus some. V, J and clone size are those of that table, while D and trimming were read from the DNA. Among roughly 65,000 clones listed, 65% to 80% were seen once. The chain is built from TRBV7-2 and TRBJ2-5; D may be TRBD1 (6 bases). The sequence came from a human donor in a cohort sampled during active COVID-19. What was sequenced was peripheral blood. Here the CDR3 DNA reads TGTGCCAGCAGCACCACAGGGATCCAAGAGACCCAGTACTTC. Amino acids: CASSTTGIQETQYF.